The TCR beta chain described here comes from a study of blood T cells in healthy people across ages (dated by TCRdb to between 2015 and 2017). A note on the overall study: In model experiments, template switching captured roughly one uniquely barcoded TCR beta cDNA molecule for every two T cells. The donors were split into four age groups: young (average around 17 years), middle-aged (about 40), aged (more than 60) and long-lived (roughly 80). To track age-related changes in TCR beta repertoire diversity, the study relied on deep sequencing normalized with unique cDNA molecular identifiers. Using the same blood draw, the study looked at two additional independent replicas of 1 million unique cDNA reads for two donors, one aged 18 to 30 and the other aged 80 or older. To avoid experimental bias, donors of different ages were randomly spread across the sequencing lanes.

The donors were a few dozen Caucasian individuals from Russia, aged 6 to 90 years, who were systemically healthy. Around 9.7 milliliters of peripheral blood were collected from each donor into EDTA-treated Vacutainer tubes. PBMCs were isolated by Ficoll-Paque density-gradient centrifugation, with at least 7 million obtained per sample. Trizol reagent was used to extract total RNA from the PBMCs, yielding at least 6 micrograms per sample. Naive CD45RAhigh/CD27high T cell percentages were measured by flow cytometry on a PBMC aliquot from every donor. Library creation used 5' RACE. Sequencing took place on an Illumina HiSeq 2500. The second PCR ran for roughly 7 to 12 cycles and used a J-beta primer mix along with a sample-barcoded 5' primer. A template-switch 5' adaptor carrying 12 random nucleotides introduced a unique molecular identifier onto each TCR beta cDNA molecule. At least 2.5 million CDR3-containing paired-end reads were obtained from each sample. First-strand cDNA synthesis was performed from all RNA using the Mint cDNA synthesis kit, with priming by a TRBC-specific oligonucleotide. After uracil-DNA glycosylase treatment, a first 18-cycle PCR used universal primers M1SS and BC2_uni_R on all cDNA. The authors' pipeline ran thus. For normalization, 1 million high-quality reads, each with a distinct molecular identifier, were randomly selected from each sample. Instead of being binned into consensus sequences, reads that shared molecular identifiers were thrown out. MiTCR, with a Q25 quality threshold and the strictest error-elimination algorithm, was used for CDR3 identification, clonotype clustering and error correction. A nonparametric unseen species model with Euler transformation was used to estimate a lower bound on total TCR beta diversity. TCRdb reworked the public reads: Q25 trimming with fastp, MiXCR clone assembly, productive beta chains retained. Identical CDR3 proteins give one entry, which carries the most common genes and DNA. What appears here as the V and J calls and clone size reflects TCRdb's work, not the paper's. Counted in this sample were 2 million or so distinct CDR3 sequences; around 50% of them appeared once. Approximately 2% of the sample goes to the ten largest clones.

As to this clonotype: Its antigen is not yet known. No clone much larger than this one lies a single base away; base qualities are absent.

The investigation overall reported the following: The CMV infection status of donors was not known, potentially confounding age-related changes in expanded clonotypes. Since profiling was done on bulk unsorted PBMCs, naive and antigen-experienced compartments could not be conclusively compared. Estimates of total diversity from one million sequenced T cells were regarded as lower bounds and underestimates. As age increased, observed TCR beta diversity per million T cells dropped in a roughly linear way, and a significant reduction was already evident by age 40. The percentage of naive T cells measured by flow cytometry correlated strongly with observed TCR beta diversity. Compared with the aged group, more naive CD4+ T cells, fewer expanded clones and increased TCR diversity were shown by the long-lived group, suggesting age selection.

Source material: blood. The receptor was derived from a woman between 40 and 50 years old in good health.

The CDR3 protein is CASSPRGTWSRETQYF. The DNA sequence is as follows: TGCGCCAGCAGCCCCCGAGGGACCTGGAGTAGAGAGACCCAGTACTTC. The chain couples TRBV5-1 to TRBJ2-7; the D gene is possibly TRBD1 or TRBD2, each agreeing over 5 bases. The J call may not be correct, given that the DNA end is closer to TRBJ2-5. From a lookup of the germline V gene, CDR1 and CDR2 are SGHRS and YFSETQ. The CDR3, cysteine through phenylalanine, is 16 amino acids long. The read is trimmed to its CDR3 DNA, 48 bases read in frame from base 1.